This TCR beta chain was identified in a study of T cell responses to AZD1222 COVID-19 vaccine. Study-level findings and limits: Repertoires were obtained solely post-peak T cell response. Nearly half of spike-specific TCRs reportedly target variant regions that are unmutated in the B.1.351 and B.1.1.7 variants. Most donors were white British, females outnumbered males, and clonal diversity was possibly underestimated. Among those given AZD1222, only five or six were seropositive at baseline.

Germline-derived CDR1 and CDR2 are SGHDT and YYEEEE. With 4 bases removed from V and 0 bases from J, the gap between germline ends came to 1 base. This CDR3 contains 12 residues. This clone occurred once. Its specificity is unknown. The protocol was immunoSEQ multiplex PCR, while the TCRdb copy is restricted to in-frame clones and leaves out a portion. The sample holds 140,000 to 150,000 clones, about 87% seen once. This clonotype was sampled from an adult in good health. Sequences were derived from peripheral blood, sampled on day 0 of AZD1222 vaccination. The genes are TRBV5-6 and TRBJ2-2; D not resolved. CDR3 coding DNA: TGTGCCAGCAGCGCGAACACCGGGGAGCTGTTTTTT. Encoded protein: CASSANTGELFF.